This T cell receptor beta chain appears in the sequencing data of a study of T cell responses to AZD1222 COVID-19 vaccine (dated by TCRdb to the early 2020s). Looking at the study overall: A total of 230 to 250 trial participants underwent TCR sequencing, of whom around 200 received two doses of AZD1222 and about 26 received two doses of the MenACWY control vaccine. Enrollment into the trials was organized by age into subgroups of 18-55, 56-69 and 70-plus years, and those subgroups contained about 150, 27 and 61 TCR-sequenced participants, respectively.

Broader findings and caveats from the paper: Most participants were white British and females outnumbered males, and the authors suggested that clonal diversity may have been underestimated. Reportedly, close to half of the unique spike-specific TCRs recognized epitopes lying outside the regions that are mutated in the B.1.351 and B.1.1.7 variants. After two AZD1222 doses, both the breadth and the depth of spike-specific TCRs were significantly higher than at day 0 and than in MenACWY recipients. No day 14 peak-response samples were available, so repertoires were characterized only after the peak T cell response. Conclusions about previously exposed vaccinees are limited because only five to seven AZD1222 recipients were SARS-CoV-2 seropositive at baseline. The whole spike protein was spanned by vaccine-associated CD4 TCRs, and dominant responses were seen in regions 160-218 and 743-854. The 56-69-year group was small, and its depth increase did not reach significance, likely because of low power.

CDR1 and CDR2 are drawn from the germline V gene: SNHLY, FYNNEI. Reading from cysteine to phenylalanine, the CDR3 counts 15 amino acids. Kept here is only the CDR3 DNA, which spans 45 bases and is read in frame from base 1. Between the V and J ends, shortened by 1 base and 0 bases respectively, the junction contains 7 bases. The CDR3 regions of human TCRbeta chains were subjected to immunosequencing. The paper's data handling went like this. TCRs in the repertoires were compared against a reference library of SARS-CoV-2-specific TCRs that had been generated with the MIRA antigen-specificity platform. Breadth was defined as the fraction of unique TCRs that were SARS-CoV-2-associated, and depth was defined as the fraction of total T cells that were SARS-CoV-2-associated. Using the MIRA data, every spike-specific TCR was mapped to the spike region that the TCR reacted to and assigned to either a CD4 or a CD8 class. Log10-transformed breadth and depth values were compared by one-way ANOVA with Sidak's multiple comparisons tests. The immuneACCESS repertoire file appears here via TCRdb, limited to in-frame rearrangements. These files lack a portion of the clones; in checked studies, under half of the deficit traces to unresolved V genes, and the cause of the others is not known. D and trimming come from the DNA, and the V and J calls and clone size come from that table. The sample table contains about 150,000 clones; only one count was recorded for about 88% of them. Clones ranked in the top ten supply 5.5% to 8% of the sample.

The sample's time point, from its label and the paper: sample from adult after SARS-CoV-2 infection, after symptom onset. Two convalescent COVID-19 patients, sampled after symptom onset from adults with prior SARS-CoV-2 infection, were also TCR-sequenced for comparison. A note on this clone: The specificity of this receptor is unknown. No per-base quality is available; no much larger clone lies one base away.

The chain is encoded by TRBV2 joined to TRBJ1-3; the D segment cannot be called with confidence. This specimen consisted of peripheral blood, obtained after recovery from COVID-19. The receptor's source is an adult who had recovered from COVID-19. CDR3 loop: CASSEGLISGNTIYF. In nucleotide form, the sequence is TGTGCCAGCAGTGAAGGTCTAATCTCTGGAAACACCATATATTTT.